One and the same sample provided the 16 T cell receptor beta chains below, sequenced in a study of blood T cells in healthy people across ages. Next came a second PCR, run for about 7 to 12 cycles, which used a sample-barcoded 5' primer along with a J-beta primer mix. TCRdb processed the 5' RACE reads anew with MiXCR; each CDR3 protein has one entry. Among over a million distinct CDR3 sequences listed, roughly 45% were seen once. Source material: blood. These receptors originate from a woman aged 60-75 years in good health.

J is TRBJ1-6 and V is TRBV15; D is unclear. Germline CDR1 reads LNHNV; CDR2 reads YYDKDF (reference sequence). The V gene lost 0 bases and the J gene lost 10 bases, with 13 bases spanning the gap. The CDR3 covers 15 residues. The CDR3 loop reads CATSRDRAPGSPLHF. CDR3 bases: TGTGCCACCAGCAGAGATAGGGCCCCCGGGTCACCCCTCCACTTT.

V gene TRBV20-1 combines with J gene TRBJ2-4; D might be TRBD1 or TRBD2, each matching 5 bases. The length of the CDR3 is 15 residues. V lost 5 bases to trimming and J lost 0 bases, with 14 bases between them. Germline V gene data show CDR1 as DFQATT and CDR2 as SNEGSKA (reference sequence). CDR3 in amino acids: CSAPGTALAKNIQYF. Written as DNA, the CDR3 is TGCAGTGCTCCCGGGACCGCTCTAGCCAAAAACATTCAGTACTTC.

The rearrangement links TRBV7-9 to TRBJ2-7, with 10 positions matching TRBD2. CDR1 and CDR2 from the germline V gene are SEHNR and FQNEAQ (reference sequence). With 5 bases clipped from V and 4 bases from J, the junction kept 17 bases outside the gene matches. CDR3 length: 18 residues. The CDR3 sequence is CASSVPVSGRSRAYEQYF. In DNA form, the CDR3 reads TGTGCCAGCAGCGTCCCCGTTAGCGGGAGGAGTAGGGCTTACGAGCAGTACTTC. The whole variable domain, filled in from reference TRBV7-9 and TRBJ2-7, reads DTGVSQNPRHKITKRGQNVTFRCDPISEHNRLYWYRQTLGQGPEFLTYFQNEAQLEKSRLLSDRFSAERPKGSFSTLEIQRTEQGDSAMYLCASSVPVSGRSRAYEQYFGPGTRLTVT.

The chain uses TRBV20-1 and TRBJ2-3; TRBD2 matches at 10 bases. The germline V gene has CDR1 DFQATT and CDR2 SNEGSKA (reference sequence). This CDR3 is built from 15 residues. Trimming cost V 5 bases and J 4 bases; bases outside gene matches: 9. Here the CDR3 reads CSAGDLAGDADTQYF. The DNA of the CDR3 is TGCAGTGCTGGGGACCTAGCGGGAGACGCAGATACGCAGTATTTT.

This chain joins TRBV9 and TRBJ2-1, with D tentatively TRBD2 (6 bases). Germline CDR1 and CDR2: SGDLS and YYNGEE. This CDR3 has 14 residues. Trimming took off 1 base at V and 7 bases at J, with 12 bases between the two ends. CDR3 sequence (DNA): TGTGCCAGCAGCGTAAGACTAGTGGGGAATGAGCAGTTCTTC. Amino acids: CASSVRLVGNEQFF.

The V and J genes are TRBV7-8 and TRBJ2-5; 8 bases align to TRBD1. J was trimmed by 6 bases and V by 5 bases; bases with no gene match: 8. The germline CDR1 and CDR2 sequences are SGHVS and FQNEAQ. CDR3 length: 14 residues. CDR3 residues: CASSGQGGSKTQYF. CDR3 DNA: TGTGCCAGCAGCGGACAGGGTGGCAGTAAGACCCAGTACTTC.

This clonotype was seen a few times. For the CDR3, the DNA is TGTGCCAGCAGCGACTTTCACACGCAGTATTTT. It translates to CASSDFHTQYF. The V and J genes are TRBV7-2 and TRBJ2-3; no clear D. Trimming left V 5 bases short and J 9 bases short, with 9 bases between. CDR3 length equals 11 residues. CDR1 and CDR2 (germline): SGHTA, FQGNSA.

Points on this clonotype: The junction differs from germline at one of its ends, possibly a read error. The chain links TRBV5-1 to TRBJ2-7, with D maybe TRBD1 (5 bases). CDR1 and CDR2 from the germline V gene are SGHRS and YFSETQ. This CDR3 is 13 amino acids long. CDR3: CASSSDNSDEQYF. In DNA form, the CDR3 reads TGCGCCAGCAGCTCGGACAACTCCGACGAGCAGTACTTC.

This clonotype appeared once. One base away lies a much larger clone, so this may be a sequencing read error. The genes are TRBV12-3 or TRBV12-4 and TRBJ2-7, with D maybe TRBD1 (6 bases). CDR3 length equals 12 residues. Between the trimmed V and J ends, which lost 7 bases and 3 bases, there was a span of 10 bases. CDR3 DNA sequence: TGTGCCAGCACCCAGACAGGCTACGAGCAGTACTTC. This gives the protein CASTQTGYEQYF.

This chain links TRBV27 with TRBJ2-1; D is uncertain. The CDR3 extends over 11 amino acids. V was clipped by 8 bases and J by 3 bases, with 5 bases between them. From germline, CDR1 is MNHEY and CDR2 SMNVEV (reference sequence). DNA for the CDR3: TGTGCCAGCGCACTCTACAATGAGCAGTTCTTC. Its translation is CASALYNEQFF.

The J gene is TRBJ1-2, the V gene TRBV12-3 or TRBV12-4; 7 bases map to TRBD1. With 0 bases clipped from V and 4 bases from J, the junction kept 11 bases outside the gene matches. This CDR3 spans 17 amino acids. The CDR3 DNA follows: TGTGCCAGCAGTTTAGCGCTTCCTCAGGGGGGAGGCTATGGCTACACCTTC. This sequence encodes CASSLALPQGGGYGYTF.

The table lists this clonotype with a few counts. J is TRBJ2-3 and V is TRBV5-6, with D uncertain. Germline values: CDR1 SGHDT, CDR2 YYEEEE. CDR3 length: 13 residues. V was clipped by 3 bases and J by 6 bases, with 11 bases between them. The CDR3 loop is CASSSIRVDTQYF. CDR3 coding DNA: TGTGCCAGCAGCTCGATTAGAGTGGATACGCAGTATTTT.

The table lists this clonotype with a few counts. CDR3 protein: CASRSSGYHTDTQYF. The DNA for the CDR3 is TGCGCCAGCAGATCATCAGGATACCACACAGATACGCAGTATTTT. The genes are TRBV5-1 and TRBJ2-3; D gene ambiguous. Germline V CDR1 and CDR2: SGHRS, YFSETQ. The CDR3 is 15 amino acids. V was trimmed by 5 bases and J by 2 bases, leaving 15 bases between them.

This chain connects TRBV19 to TRBJ1-4, with 7 bases that match TRBD1. CDR3 length: 14 residues. In germline, CDR1 is LNHDA, CDR2 SQIVND (reference sequence). Losses at the gene ends were 9 bases for V and 0 bases for J; bases not matched to a gene: 4. The CDR3: CASKGTATNEKLFF. The CDR3, as DNA: TGTGCCAGCAAAGGGACAGCAACTAATGAAAAACTGTTTTTT.

This clonotype was seen a few times. The chain is built from TRBV20-1 and TRBJ2-7; 12 bases line up with TRBD2. Germline values: CDR1 DFQATT, CDR2 SNEGSKA (reference sequence). This CDR3 has 14 amino acids. Trimming at V came to 2 bases and at J to 3 bases, leaving 2 bases not matched to a gene. CDR3 in DNA: TGCAGTGCTAGAAAGACTAGCGGGAGCTACGAGCAGTACTTC. Protein: CSARKTSGSYEQYF.

The J gene is TRBJ2-5, the V gene TRBV29-1; D is tentatively TRBD1 or TRBD2 (5 bases each). Per germline, CDR1 SQVTM and CDR2 ANQGSEA. CDR3 length: 15 amino acids. V lost 3 bases to trimming and J lost 5 bases, with 19 bases between them. The CDR3 loop reads CSVERPGSWGETQYF. The CDR3 nucleotides read TGCAGCGTTGAGCGACCAGGTTCTTGGGGGGAGACCCAGTACTTC.